The present T cell receptor (beta chain) was sequenced within a study of CD8 T cells in ankylosing spondylitis. Study findings and constraints: Ankylosing spondylitis blood appeared to be characterized by a TCR beta motif of fewer than ten highly homologous variants.

Germline assignment: CDR1 WSHSY and CDR2 SAAADI. The V and J ends lost 8 bases and 7 bases, in that order; junction bases with no gene match: 7. The CDR3 is 13 amino acids. Concerning this clonotype itself: The antigen is undetermined.

TCRdb re-called the 5' RACE reads through MiXCR, storing one row per CDR3 protein. Found here are roughly 470,000 distinct CDR3 sequences, 20% to 30% of them singletons; the top ten hold about 0.89%. The sequence was collected from a male donor with ankylosing spondylitis. V usage is TRBV10-2 and J usage is TRBJ1-4, with 7 bases matching TRBD1. The specimen sequenced was blood, either unsorted or a sorted T cell fraction (not recorded which). This CDR3 reads CASSTGSGEKLFF. The CDR3, as DNA: TGCGCCAGCTCGACAGGGAGTGGTGAAAAACTGTTTTTT.